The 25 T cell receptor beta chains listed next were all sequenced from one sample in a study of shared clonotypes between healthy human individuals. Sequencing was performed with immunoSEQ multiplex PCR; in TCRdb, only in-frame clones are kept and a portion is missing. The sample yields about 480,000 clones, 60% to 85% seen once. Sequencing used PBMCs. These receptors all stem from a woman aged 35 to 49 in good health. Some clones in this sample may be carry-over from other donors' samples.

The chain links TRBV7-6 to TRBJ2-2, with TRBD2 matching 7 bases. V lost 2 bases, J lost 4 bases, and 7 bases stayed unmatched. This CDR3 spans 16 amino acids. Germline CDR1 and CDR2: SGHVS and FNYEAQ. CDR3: CASSLNAGEVTGELFF. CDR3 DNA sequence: TGTGCCAGCAGCTTAAATGCGGGAGAGGTCACCGGGGAGCTGTTTTTT.

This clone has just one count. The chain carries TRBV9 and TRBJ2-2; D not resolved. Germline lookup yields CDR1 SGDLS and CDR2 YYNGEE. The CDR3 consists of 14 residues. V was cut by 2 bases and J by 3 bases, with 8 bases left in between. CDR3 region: CASSVRFDTGELFF. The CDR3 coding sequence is TGTGCCAGCAGCGTGAGGTTCGACACCGGGGAGCTGTTTTTT.

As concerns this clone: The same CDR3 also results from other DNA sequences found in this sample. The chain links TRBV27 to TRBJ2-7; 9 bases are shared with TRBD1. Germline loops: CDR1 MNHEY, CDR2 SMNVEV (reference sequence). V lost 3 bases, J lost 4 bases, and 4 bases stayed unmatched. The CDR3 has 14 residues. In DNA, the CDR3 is TGTGCCAGCAGTTTGGGGACAGGGCGATACGAGCAGTACTTC. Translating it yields CASSLGTGRYEQYF.

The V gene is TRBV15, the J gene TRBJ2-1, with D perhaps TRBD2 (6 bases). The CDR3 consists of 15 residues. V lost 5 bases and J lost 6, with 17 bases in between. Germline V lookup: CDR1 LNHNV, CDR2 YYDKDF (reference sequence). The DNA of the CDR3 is TGTGCCACCAGCCCTAGGGCGGGATTGGCCAATGAGCAGTTCTTC. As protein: CATSPRAGLANEQFF.

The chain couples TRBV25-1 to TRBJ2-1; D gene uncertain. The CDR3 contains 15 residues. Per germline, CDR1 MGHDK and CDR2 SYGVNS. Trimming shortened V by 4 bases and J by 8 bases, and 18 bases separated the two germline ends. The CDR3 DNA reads TGTGCCAGCAGTGCCCAGGATTGGGGTTTCGATGAGCAGTTCTTC. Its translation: CASSAQDWGFDEQFF.

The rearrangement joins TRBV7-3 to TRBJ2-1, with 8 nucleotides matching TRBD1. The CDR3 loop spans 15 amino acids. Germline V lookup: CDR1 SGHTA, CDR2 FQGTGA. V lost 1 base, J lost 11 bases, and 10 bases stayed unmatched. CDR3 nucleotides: TGTGCCAGCAGCTTAAGCTCAGGGGGCGGAACCCAGCAGTTCTTC. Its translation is CASSLSSGGGTQQFF.

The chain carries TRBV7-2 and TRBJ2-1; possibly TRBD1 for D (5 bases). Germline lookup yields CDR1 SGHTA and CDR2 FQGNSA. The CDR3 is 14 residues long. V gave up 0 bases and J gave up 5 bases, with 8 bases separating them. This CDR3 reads CASSLAGAHNEQFF. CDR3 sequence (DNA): TGTGCCAGCAGCTTAGCAGGGGCGCACAATGAGCAGTTCTTC.

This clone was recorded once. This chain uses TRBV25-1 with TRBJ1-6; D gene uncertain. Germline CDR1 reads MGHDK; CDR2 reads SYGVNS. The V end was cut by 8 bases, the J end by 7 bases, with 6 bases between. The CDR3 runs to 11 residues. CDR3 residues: CASGPNSPLHF. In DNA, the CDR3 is TGTGCCAGCGGGCCCAATTCACCCCTCCACTTT. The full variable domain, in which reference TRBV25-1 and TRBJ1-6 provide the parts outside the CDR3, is EADIYQTPRYLVIGTGKKITLECSQTMGHDKMYWYQQDPGMELHLIHYSYGVNSTEKGDLSSESTVSRIRTEHFPLTLESARPSHTSQYLCASGPNSPLHFGNGTRLTVT.

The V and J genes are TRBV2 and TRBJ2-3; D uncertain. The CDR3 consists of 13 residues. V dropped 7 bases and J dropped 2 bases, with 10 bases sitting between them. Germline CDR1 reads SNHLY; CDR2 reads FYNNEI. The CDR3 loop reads CASNRLYTDTQYF. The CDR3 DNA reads TGTGCCAGCAATAGACTTTACACAGATACGCAGTATTTT.

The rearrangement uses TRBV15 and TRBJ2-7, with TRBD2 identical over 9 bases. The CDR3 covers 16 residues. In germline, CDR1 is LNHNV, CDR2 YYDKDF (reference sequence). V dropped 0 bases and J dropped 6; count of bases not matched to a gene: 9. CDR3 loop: CATSRDLAGRVGEQYF. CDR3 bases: TGTGCCACCAGCAGAGATCTAGCGGGAAGGGTCGGCGAGCAGTACTTC.

CDR3 in amino acids: CASSPRVLGGGTNEKLFF. The DNA of the CDR3 is TGTGCCAGCTCACCACGTGTTCTCGGGGGAGGAACTAATGAAAAACTGTTTTTT. The chain carries TRBV18 and TRBJ1-4; D is perhaps TRBD1 (5 bases). Trimming took off 1 base at V and 1 base at J, with 16 bases between the two ends. Germline V CDR1 and CDR2: KGHSH, LQKENI. The CDR3 extends over 18 amino acids.

The DNA of the CDR3 is TGTGCCAGCAGCCCACAGGGGGCACACACTGAAGCTTTCTTT. Amino acid sequence: CASSPQGAHTEAFF. The J gene is TRBJ1-1, the V gene TRBV7-2; 9 nucleotides align to TRBD1. Germline V CDR1 and CDR2: SGHTA, FQGNSA. Trimming took 5 bases from V and 3 from J; bases not matched to a gene: 4. This CDR3 is built from 14 residues.

CDR3 sequence: CASSFGSFADEQYF. The CDR3 coding sequence is TGTGCCAGCAGCTTTGGGTCCTTCGCCGACGAGCAGTACTTC. J is TRBJ2-7 and V is TRBV11-2; D is undetermined. Trimming removed 3 bases at V and 5 bases at J, with 14 bases between. The germline gives CDR1 SGHAT, CDR2 FQNNGV. The CDR3 is 14 residues long. Drawing the rest from reference TRBV11-2 and TRBJ2-7, the complete variable domain is EAGVAQSPRYKIIEKRQSVAFWCNPISGHATLYWYQQILGQGPKLLIQFQNNGVVDDSQLPKDRFSAERLKGVDSTLKIQPAKLEDSAVYLCASSFGSFADEQYFGPGTRLTVT.

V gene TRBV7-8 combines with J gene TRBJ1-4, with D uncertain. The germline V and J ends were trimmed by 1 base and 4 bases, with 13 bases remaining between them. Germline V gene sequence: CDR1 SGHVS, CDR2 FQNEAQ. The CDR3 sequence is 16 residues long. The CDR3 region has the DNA TGTGCCAGCAGCTTAGGCGGAGCAGTGATTAATGAAAAACTGTTTTTT. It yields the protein CASSLGGAVINEKLFF. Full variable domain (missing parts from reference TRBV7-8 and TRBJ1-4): GAGVSQSPRYKVAKRGQDVALRCDPISGHVSLFWYQQALGQGPEFLTYFQNEAQLDKSGLPSDRFFAERPEGSVSTLKIQRTQQEDSAVYLCASSLGGAVINEKLFFGSGTQLSVL.

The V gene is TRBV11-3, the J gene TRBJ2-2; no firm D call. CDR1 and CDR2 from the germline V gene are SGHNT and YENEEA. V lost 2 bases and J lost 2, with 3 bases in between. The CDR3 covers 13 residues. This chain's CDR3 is CASSLRNTGELFF. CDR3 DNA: TGTGCCAGCAGCTTACGTAACACCGGGGAGCTGTTTTTT.

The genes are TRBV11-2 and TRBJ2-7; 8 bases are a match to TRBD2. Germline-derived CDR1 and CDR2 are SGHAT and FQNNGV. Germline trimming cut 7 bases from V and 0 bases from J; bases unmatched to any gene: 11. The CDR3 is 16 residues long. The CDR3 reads CASTSGLAQISYEQYF. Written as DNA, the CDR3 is TGTGCCAGCACTTCTGGACTAGCCCAAATCTCCTACGAGCAGTACTTC.

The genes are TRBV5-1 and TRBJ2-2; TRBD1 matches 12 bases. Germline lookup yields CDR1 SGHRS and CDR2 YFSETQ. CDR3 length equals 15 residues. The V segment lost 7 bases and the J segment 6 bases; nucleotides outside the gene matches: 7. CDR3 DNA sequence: TGCGCCAGCCGGCCGGGACAGGGGGCTTCCGGGGAGCTGTTTTTT. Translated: CASRPGQGASGELFF.

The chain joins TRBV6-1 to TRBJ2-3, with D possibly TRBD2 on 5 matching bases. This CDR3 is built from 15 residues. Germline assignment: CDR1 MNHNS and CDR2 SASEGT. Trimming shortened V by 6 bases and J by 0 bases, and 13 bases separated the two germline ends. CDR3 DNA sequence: TGTGCCAGCAGCATCCGACTAAGTAGCACAGATACGCAGTATTTT. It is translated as CASSIRLSSTDTQYF.

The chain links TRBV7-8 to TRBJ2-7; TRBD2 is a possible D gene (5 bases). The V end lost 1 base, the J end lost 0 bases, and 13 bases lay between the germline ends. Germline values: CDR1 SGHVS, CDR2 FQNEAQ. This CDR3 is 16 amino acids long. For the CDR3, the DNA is TGTGCCAGCAGCTTAGGAGGCGGGTGGAACTCCTACGAGCAGTACTTC. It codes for CASSLGGGWNSYEQYF.

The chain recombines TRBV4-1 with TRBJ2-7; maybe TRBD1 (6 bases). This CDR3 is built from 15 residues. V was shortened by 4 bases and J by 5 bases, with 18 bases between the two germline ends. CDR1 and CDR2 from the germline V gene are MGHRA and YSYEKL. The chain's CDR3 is CASSLLGQGQDEQYF. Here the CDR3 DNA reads TGCGCCAGCAGCCTCCTCGGGCAGGGGCAGGACGAGCAGTACTTC.

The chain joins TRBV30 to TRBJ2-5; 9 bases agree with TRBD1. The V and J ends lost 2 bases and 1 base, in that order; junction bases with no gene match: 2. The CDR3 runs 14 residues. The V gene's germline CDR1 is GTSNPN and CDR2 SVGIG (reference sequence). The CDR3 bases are TGTGCCTGGAGTCCGGGACAGGGCCAAGAGACCCAGTACTTC. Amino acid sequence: CAWSPGQGQETQYF.

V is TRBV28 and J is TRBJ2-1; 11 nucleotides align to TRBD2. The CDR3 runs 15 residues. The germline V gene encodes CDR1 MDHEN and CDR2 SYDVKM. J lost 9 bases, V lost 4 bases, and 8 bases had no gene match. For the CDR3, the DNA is TGTGCCAGCAGTTCACTAGCGGGAGTCCCCCCTGAGCAGTTCTTC. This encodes CASSSLAGVPPEQFF.

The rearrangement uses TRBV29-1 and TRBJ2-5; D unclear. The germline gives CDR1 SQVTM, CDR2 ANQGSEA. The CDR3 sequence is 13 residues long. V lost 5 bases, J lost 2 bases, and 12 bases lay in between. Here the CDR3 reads CSVRRVTQETQYF. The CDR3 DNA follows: TGCAGCGTTCGAAGAGTAACGCAAGAGACCCAGTACTTC.

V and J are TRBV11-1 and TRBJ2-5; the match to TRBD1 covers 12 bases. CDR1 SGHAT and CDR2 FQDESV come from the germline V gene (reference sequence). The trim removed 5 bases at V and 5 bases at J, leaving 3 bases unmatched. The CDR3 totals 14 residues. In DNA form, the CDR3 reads TGTGCCAGCAGCCGGGACAGGGGGCAGGAGACCCAGTACTTC. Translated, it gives CASSRDRGQETQYF.

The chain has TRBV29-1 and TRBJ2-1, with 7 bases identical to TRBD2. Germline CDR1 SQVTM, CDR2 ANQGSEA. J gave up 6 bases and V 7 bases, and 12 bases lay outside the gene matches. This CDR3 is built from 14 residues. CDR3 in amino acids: CSGGGRAAGNEQFF. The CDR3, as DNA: TGCAGCGGGGGTGGGAGGGCCGCGGGCAATGAGCAGTTCTTC.